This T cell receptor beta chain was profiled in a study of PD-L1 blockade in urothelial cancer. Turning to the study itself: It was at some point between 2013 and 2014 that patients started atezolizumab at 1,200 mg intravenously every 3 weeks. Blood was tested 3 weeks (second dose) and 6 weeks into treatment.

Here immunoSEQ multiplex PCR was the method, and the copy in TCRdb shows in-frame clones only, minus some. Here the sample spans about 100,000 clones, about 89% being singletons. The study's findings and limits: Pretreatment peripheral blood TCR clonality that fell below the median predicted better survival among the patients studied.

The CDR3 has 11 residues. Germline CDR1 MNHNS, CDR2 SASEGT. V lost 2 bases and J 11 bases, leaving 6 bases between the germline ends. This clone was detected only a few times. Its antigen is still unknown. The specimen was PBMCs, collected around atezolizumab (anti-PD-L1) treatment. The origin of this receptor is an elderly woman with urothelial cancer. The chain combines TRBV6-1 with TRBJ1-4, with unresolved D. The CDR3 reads CASSERGKLFF. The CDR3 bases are TGTGCCAGCAGTGAACGCGGGAAACTGTTTTTT.